The T cell receptor (beta chain) under discussion was sequenced for a study of blood T cell repertoires in COVID-19. Study background: Collection of acute and convalescent COVID-19 samples took place in the United States, Italy and Spain. Sources were T cells, B-cell-depleted T cells, or PBMCs; the material itself was cDNA or gDNA.

As originally analysed: From reference gene primer amplification, estimates of nucleated cell counts were derived. TCRdb's table, derived via immunoSEQ multiplex PCR, lists solely in-frame clones and lacks some. V and J calls and clone size come straight from that table; D and trimming were deduced from the DNA. The table shows roughly 27,000 clones, with almost 90% occurring only once. This clone was counted between two and nine times. Germline loops: CDR1 PRHDT, CDR2 FYEKMQ (reference sequence). The CDR3 totals 16 residues. Trimming left V 6 bases short and J 2 bases short, with 17 bases between. This TCR was recovered from a woman between 55 and 75 years old with active COVID-19. V and J are TRBV13 and TRBJ1-3; TRBD1 is a possible D gene (5 bases). Sequencing was done on a sample of peripheral blood. The CDR3 DNA reads TGTGCCAGCAGTTCTACAACAGGTAGGACTGGAAACACCATATATTTT. Its protein product is CASSSTTGRTGNTIYF.